The 19 T cell receptor beta chains below all came from one sample that was sequenced in a study of T cell repertoires in cytomegalovirus infection. These receptors are not linked to any known antigen. Each CDR3 protein gets one entry after TCRdb re-called the reads with MiXCR. The data hold around 310,000 distinct CDR3 sequences, with almost 30% observed a single time. The sequenced sample was cultured PBMCs, obtained from culture after CMV antigen stimulation. These receptors came from a human donor in good health (CMV status not recorded). Some clones in this sample may be carry-over from other donors' samples.

V usage is TRBV28 and J usage is TRBJ2-7; 7 bases are a match to TRBD2. The CDR3 spans 14 residues. V trimming: 3 bases; J trimming: 6 bases; junction bases outside the gene matches: 8. Germline V gene sequence: CDR1 MDHEN, CDR2 SYDVKM. The CDR3, as DNA: TGTGCCAGCAGTTTCACGGGAGGTCGGTTCGAGCAGTACTTC. Encoded protein: CASSFTGGRFEQYF.

The rearrangement links TRBV11-2 to TRBJ1-4, with D perhaps matching TRBD1 (5 bases). The CDR3 loop spans 16 amino acids. V lost 5 bases, J lost 3 bases, and 16 bases lay in between. Germline lookup yields CDR1 SGHAT and CDR2 FQNNGV. DNA of the CDR3: TGTGCCAGCAGCCTGACGGGGGATAAGGCTAATGAAAAACTGTTTTTT. Protein sequence: CASSLTGDKANEKLFF. The full variable domain, its missing parts supplied by reference TRBV11-2 and TRBJ1-4, is EAGVAQSPRYKIIEKRQSVAFWCNPISGHATLYWYQQILGQGPKLLIQFQNNGVVDDSQLPKDRFSAERLKGVDSTLKIQPAKLEDSAVYLCASSLTGDKANEKLFFGSGTQLSVL.

J is TRBJ1-5 and V is TRBV6-6; D call uncertain. The length of the CDR3 is 12 residues. Trimming shortened V by 7 bases and J by 0 bases, and 4 bases separated the two germline ends. Germline assignment: CDR1 MNHNY and CDR2 SVGAGI (reference sequence). The CDR3 DNA reads TGTGCCAGCAAAAATAGCAATCAGCCCCAGCATTTT. Encoded protein: CASKNSNQPQHF.

The chain recombines TRBV11-2 with TRBJ2-3; D unresolved. V was cut by 6 bases and J by 2 bases, with 12 bases left in between. Germline assignment: CDR1 SGHAT and CDR2 FQNNGV. The CDR3 has 14 residues. CDR3 residues: CASRLRVFTDTQYF. Written as DNA, the CDR3 is TGTGCCAGCAGGCTTCGGGTTTTCACAGATACGCAGTATTTT. The entire variable domain, with the rest obtained from reference TRBV11-2 and TRBJ2-3, is as follows: EAGVAQSPRYKIIEKRQSVAFWCNPISGHATLYWYQQILGQGPKLLIQFQNNGVVDDSQLPKDRFSAERLKGVDSTLKIQPAKLEDSAVYLCASRLRVFTDTQYFGPGTRLTVL.

This clonotype was detected many times. The chain combines TRBV4-1 with TRBJ2-1; 7 positions agree with TRBD2. J gave up 8 bases and V 1 base, and 8 bases lay outside the gene matches. CDR1 is MGHRA and CDR2 is YSYEKL in the germline V gene. The length of the CDR3 is 15 residues. Here the CDR3 reads CASSQGSGEGHEQFF. The CDR3 DNA follows: TGCGCCAGCAGCCAAGGATCGGGGGAGGGCCATGAGCAGTTCTTC.

This clonotype has only a few counts. The chain links TRBV6-6 to TRBJ1-5, with D possibly TRBD1 on 6 matching bases. The germline V and J ends were trimmed by 3 bases and 4 bases, with 10 bases remaining between them. Germline values: CDR1 MNHNY, CDR2 SVGAGI (reference sequence). The length of the CDR3 is 14 residues. In DNA form, the CDR3 reads TGTGCCAGCAGTTATTCAGGGGAAAATCAGCCCCAGCATTTT. Amino acids: CASSYSGENQPQHF.

V usage is TRBV7-3 and J usage is TRBJ1-1; D unresolved. The CDR3 consists of 13 residues. Per the germline V gene, CDR1 is SGHTA and CDR2 is FQGTGA. V lost 4 bases and J lost 4, with 10 bases in between. The chain's CDR3 is CASSSSPSTEAFF. CDR3 bases: TGTGCCAGCAGCTCCTCGCCCAGCACTGAAGCTTTCTTT.

The chain carries TRBV11-2 and TRBJ2-1, with 10 positions matching TRBD2. Trimming removed 2 bases from V and 6 bases from J; junction bases left unmatched: 7. Germline CDR1 reads SGHAT; CDR2 reads FQNNGV. CDR3 length equals 16 residues. The CDR3 nucleotides are TGTGCCAGCAGCTTATTTGGAGCGGGGGGGCCCAATGAGCAGTTCTTC. Protein sequence: CASSLFGAGGPNEQFF. The whole variable domain, filled in from reference TRBV11-2 and TRBJ2-1, reads EAGVAQSPRYKIIEKRQSVAFWCNPISGHATLYWYQQILGQGPKLLIQFQNNGVVDDSQLPKDRFSAERLKGVDSTLKIQPAKLEDSAVYLCASSLFGAGGPNEQFFGPGTRLTVL.

This clonotype has more than one count but fewer than ten. V is TRBV19 and J is TRBJ1-1; D gene uncertain. The CDR3 consists of 14 residues. Germline V gives CDR1 LNHDA, CDR2 SQIVND (reference sequence). With 9 bases removed from V and 4 bases from J, the gap between germline ends came to 18 bases. DNA for the CDR3: TGTGCCAGCCACCCTGGGGAGCTGGGCACTGAAGCTTTCTTT. Translated: CASHPGELGTEAFF.

Here the CDR3 DNA reads TGTGCCAGCAGTGGCCGGGACAGGGGAGGATCTGGCTACACCTTC. Amino acids: CASSGRDRGGSGYTF. The chain is built from TRBV12-3 or TRBV12-4 and TRBJ1-2; 10 nucleotides line up with TRBD1. The V gene end was trimmed by 5 bases and the J gene end by 7 bases; junction bases not matched to a gene: 10. The CDR3 loop spans 15 amino acids.

The chain is built from TRBV12-3 or TRBV12-4 and TRBJ1-1, with D hard to call. CDR3 size: 14 residues. Deletions cut 1 base from V and 6 bases from J, with 12 bases between. The CDR3 spells CASSLGQSSAEAFF. The CDR3 nucleotides are TGTGCCAGCAGTTTAGGTCAGTCATCAGCTGAAGCTTTCTTT.

The chain carries TRBV11-3 and TRBJ2-3; 7 nucleotides line up with TRBD2. J lost 5 bases, V lost 5 bases, and 16 bases had no gene match. CDR1 SGHNT and CDR2 YENEEA come from the germline V gene. The CDR3 spans 17 residues. CDR3 region: CASSISYRGRARDTQYF. The DNA for the CDR3 is TGTGCCAGCAGCATCTCCTATAGAGGGAGGGCCAGAGATACGCAGTATTTT.

This chain links TRBV20-1 with TRBJ1-5; TRBD1 matches 7 bases. Unmatched junction bases numbered 7, after V lost 6 bases and J lost 2 bases. The CDR3 has 14 residues. Germline values: CDR1 DFQATT, CDR2 SNEGSKA (reference sequence). This chain's CDR3 is CSAISGTGNQPQHF. The CDR3 DNA is TGCAGTGCCATATCCGGGACAGGCAATCAGCCCCAGCATTTT.

This clonotype occurred a few times. The chain carries TRBV5-4 and TRBJ2-1; 9 positions match TRBD1. Germline values: CDR1 SGHNT, CDR2 YYREEE (reference sequence). CDR3 length: 11 amino acids. The trim removed 5 bases at V and 15 bases at J, leaving 6 bases unmatched. DNA of the CDR3: TGTGCCAGCAGTGCCGGGACAGGGCCGTTCTTC. It codes for CASSAGTGPFF.

The V gene is TRBV12-3 or TRBV12-4, the J gene TRBJ1-1, with TRBD1 matching 9 bases. V shed 7 bases, J shed 5 bases, and the junction held 8 bases outside the gene matches. The CDR3 sequence is 14 residues long. The DNA for the CDR3 is TGTGCCAGCAAAAGGACAGGGGAGGGGACTGAAGCTTTCTTT. This codes for CASKRTGEGTEAFF.

This clonotype was found a few times. The V and J genes are TRBV12-5 and TRBJ2-7; 7 bases fit TRBD1. Germline V gene lookup returns CDR1 LGHNT and CDR2 FRNRAP. J gave up 3 bases and V 4 bases, and 3 bases lay outside the gene matches. CDR3 length equals 13 residues. CDR3: CASGWTGDYEQYF. CDR3 in DNA: TGTGCTAGTGGTTGGACAGGCGACTACGAGCAGTACTTC.

The chain combines TRBV7-6 with TRBJ1-1; D is ambiguous. The CDR3 consists of 12 residues. V was trimmed by 1 base and J by 11 bases, leaving 11 bases between them. Germline V lookup: CDR1 SGHVS, CDR2 FNYEAQ. CDR3 bases: TGTGCCAGCAGCTTAGTAAATGGGGAGGCTTTCTTT. Its protein product is CASSLVNGEAFF.

This clonotype showed up many times. The CDR3 nucleotides are TGTGCCAGCAGCCTTCAGGGGGCCTCCTACGAGCAGTACTTC. It yields the protein CASSLQGASYEQYF. The chain combines TRBV7-8 with TRBJ2-7; 8 bases line up with TRBD1. With 5 bases clipped from V and 0 bases from J, the junction kept 3 bases outside the gene matches. Germline values: CDR1 SGHVS, CDR2 FQNEAQ. CDR3 size: 14 residues.

Many counts were recorded for this clonotype. The J gene is TRBJ2-4, the V gene TRBV4-2, with 8 nucleotides matching TRBD1. This CDR3 has 14 amino acids. The germline V gene has CDR1 LGHNA and CDR2 YNFKEQ. V lost 3 bases, J lost 6 bases, and 4 bases stayed unmatched. DNA of the CDR3: TGTGCCAGCAGCCAGGACAGGGTGGCAAACATTCAGTACTTC. Its translation is CASSQDRVANIQYF.